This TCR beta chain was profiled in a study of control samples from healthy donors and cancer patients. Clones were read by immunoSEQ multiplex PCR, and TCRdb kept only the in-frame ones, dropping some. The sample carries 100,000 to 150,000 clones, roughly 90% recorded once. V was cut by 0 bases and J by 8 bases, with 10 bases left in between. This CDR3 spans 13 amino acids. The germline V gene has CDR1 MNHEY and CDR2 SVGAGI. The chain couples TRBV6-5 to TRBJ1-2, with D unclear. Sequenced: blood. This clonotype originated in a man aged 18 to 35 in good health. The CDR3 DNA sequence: TGTGCCAGCAGTTACTCAGGGCAGGAAGGCTACACCTTC. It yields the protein CASSYSGQEGYTF.